The 26 T cell receptor beta chains below all came from one sample that was sequenced in a study of blood T cell repertoires in COVID-19. TCRdb keeps only in-frame clones here, not all; method: immunoSEQ multiplex PCR. The data contain approximately 250,000 clones, 75% to 90% of them seen just once; the ten biggest clones take up roughly 8.6%. The source material was peripheral blood. The receptors derive from a human donor in a cohort sampled during active COVID-19.

J is TRBJ2-3 and V is TRBV28; 9 nucleotides agree with TRBD2. The CDR3 covers 18 residues. With V trimmed by 6 bases and J by 1 base, 14 bases remained unmatched. The germline V gene has CDR1 MDHEN and CDR2 SYDVKM. CDR3 amino acids: CASSSPVSGGAGTDTQYF. CDR3 in DNA: TGTGCCAGCAGCTCCCCCGTTAGCGGGGGTGCGGGCACAGATACGCAGTATTTT.

The rearrangement links TRBV18 to TRBJ1-1; 7 nucleotides agree with TRBD1. With 3 bases clipped from V and 6 bases from J, the junction kept 4 bases outside the gene matches. Germline CDR1 reads KGHSH; CDR2 reads LQKENI. The CDR3 sequence is 13 residues long. The CDR3, as DNA: TGTGCCAGCTCACCCGAACAGGGGTCTGAAGCTTTCTTT. Protein product: CASSPEQGSEAFF.

This clone was seen a single time. The chain uses TRBV9 and TRBJ2-2; 13 nucleotides align to TRBD2. V was pared by 1 base and J by 5 bases, with 8 bases of the junction left unmatched. This CDR3 has 18 amino acids. Germline loops: CDR1 SGDLS, CDR2 YYNGEE. The CDR3 protein is CASSVSRTSGSVTGELFF. CDR3 DNA: TGTGCCAGCAGCGTAAGTAGGACTAGCGGGAGCGTTACCGGGGAGCTGTTTTTT.

The chain is built from TRBV7-2 and TRBJ2-5, with 12 bases aligning to TRBD1. The V gene's germline CDR1 is SGHTA and CDR2 FQGNSA. The CDR3 sequence is 14 residues long. Trimming removed 5 bases from V and 4 bases from J; junction bases left unmatched: 2. The CDR3 spells CASSGDRGRETQYF. The DNA for the CDR3 is TGTGCCAGCAGCGGGGACAGGGGGCGAGAGACCCAGTACTTC. Variable domain in full (rest from reference TRBV7-2 and TRBJ2-5): GAGVSQSPSNKVTEKGKDVELRCDPISGHTALYWYRQSLGQGLEFLIYFQGNSAPDKSGLPSDRFSAERTGGSVSTLTIQRTQQEDSAVYLCASSGDRGRETQYFGPGTRLLVL.

The CDR3 reads CASSGQGVSNTEAFF. CDR3 DNA: TGTGCCAGCAGTGGACAGGGGGTGAGTAACACTGAAGCTTTCTTT. This chain joins TRBV2 and TRBJ1-1, with 9 positions matching TRBD1. This CDR3 is 15 amino acids long. The germline gives CDR1 SNHLY, CDR2 FYNNEI. With 4 bases clipped from V and 2 bases from J, the junction kept 5 bases outside the gene matches. The full variable domain, completed using reference TRBV2 and TRBJ1-1, is EPEVTQTPSHQVTQMGQEVILRCVPISNHLYFYWYRQILGQKVEFLVSFYNNEISEKSEIFDDQFSVERPDGSNFTLKIRSTKLEDSAMYFCASSGQGVSNTEAFFGQGTRLTVV.

This clone came up once. This chain uses TRBV19 with TRBJ2-3; TRBD2 matches 15 bases. Looked up from germline, CDR1 is LNHDA and CDR2 is SQIVND (reference sequence). CDR3 size: 16 residues. The ends lost 10 bases at V and 5 bases at J; junction bases unmatched: 10. The CDR3 spells CATLGLAGGRGDTQYF. In nucleotides, the CDR3 is TGTGCCACCCTCGGACTAGCGGGGGGGCGTGGAGATACGCAGTATTTT.

This sequence joins TRBV2 and TRBJ1-1; D is perhaps TRBD1 (5 bases). Trimming removed 8 bases at V and 4 bases at J, with 11 bases between. CDR3 length: 12 amino acids. CDR1 and CDR2 (germline): SNHLY, FYNNEI. The CDR3 spells CASFRVGTEAFF. In nucleotides, the CDR3 is TGTGCCAGCTTCAGGGTTGGCACTGAAGCTTTCTTT.

The CDR3 reads CASSNRELYEQYF. CDR3 bases: TGTGCCAGCAGTAACAGGGAGCTCTACGAGCAGTACTTC. The rearrangement links TRBV14 to TRBJ2-7, with a possible D match to TRBD1 (6 bases). The CDR3 has 13 amino acids. Trimming took 6 bases from V and 3 from J, leaving 12 bases between them. Per the germline V gene, CDR1 is SGHDN and CDR2 is FVKESK.

J is TRBJ1-1 and V is TRBV7-2; TRBD1 matches at 10 bases. Germline assignment: CDR1 SGHTA and CDR2 FQGNSA. The CDR3 is 15 residues long. V lost 5 bases and J lost 4; bases outside the gene matches: 7. The chain's CDR3 is CASSLLGQGVTEAFF. The CDR3 nucleotides read TGTGCCAGCAGCCTACTAGGACAGGGGGTCACTGAAGCTTTCTTT.

This chain uses TRBV28 with TRBJ1-6; D not certain. This CDR3 region has 15 residues. Germline CDR1 is MDHEN and CDR2 is SYDVKM. V was clipped by 10 bases and J by 1 base, with 14 bases between them. The CDR3 protein is CATQVRGSYNSPLHF. DNA for the CDR3: TGTGCCACCCAAGTCCGGGGATCCTATAATTCACCCCTCCACTTT.

The chain recombines TRBV4-2 with TRBJ2-7, with a weak D call TRBD1 (6 bases). Trimming cost V 0 bases and J 3 bases, with 9 bases left between them. The V gene's germline CDR1 is LGHNA and CDR2 YNFKEQ. The CDR3 is 14 amino acids. This CDR3 is CASSQDTQGYEQYF. The CDR3, as DNA: TGTGCCAGCAGCCAAGATACACAGGGCTACGAGCAGTACTTC.

With respect to this clone: Distinct nucleotide sequences in the sample also encode this CDR3. The chain uses TRBV19 and TRBJ1-2; weak D call: TRBD1 (5 bases). CDR3 size: 13 residues. The V gene's germline CDR1 is LNHDA and CDR2 SQIVND (reference sequence). With 3 bases removed from V and 1 base from J, the gap between germline ends came to 6 bases. The CDR3 here is CASSMGGNYGYTF. CDR3 nucleotides: TGTGCCAGTAGTATGGGGGGTAACTATGGCTACACCTTC.

The CDR3 loop reads CASSDGRVTNEKLFF. CDR3 sequence (DNA): TGTGCCAGCAGTGACGGGAGGGTGACTAATGAAAAACTGTTTTTT. This chain uses TRBV2 with TRBJ1-4, with unresolved D. Trimming left V 3 bases short and J 2 bases short, with 10 bases between. In germline, CDR1 is SNHLY, CDR2 FYNNEI. There are 15 residues in the CDR3.

The chain joins TRBV3-1 (or the pseudogene TRBV3-2) to TRBJ1-4; D not resolved. The CDR3 is 16 amino acids. Looked up from germline, CDR1 is LGHDT and CDR2 is YNNKEL (reference sequence). Trimming shortened V by 0 bases and J by 5 bases, and 13 bases separated the two germline ends. CDR3 sequence (DNA): TGTGCCAGCAGCCAAGATTTGGGCAGGATAAATGAAAAACTGTTTTTT. Amino acids: CASSQDLGRINEKLFF.

The rearrangement joins TRBV3-1 (or the pseudogene TRBV3-2) to TRBJ2-4; 11 nucleotides line up with TRBD2. The CDR3 loop spans 17 amino acids. From germline, CDR1 is LGHDT and CDR2 YNNKEL (reference sequence). Unmatched junction bases numbered 12, after V lost 1 base and J lost 10 bases. The CDR3: CASSQVFSSGGKGIQYF. The CDR3 DNA is TGTGCCAGCAGCCAAGTCTTCTCTAGCGGGGGGAAAGGGATTCAGTACTTC.

There are a few counts of this clone. The V gene is TRBV3-1 (or the pseudogene TRBV3-2), the J gene TRBJ2-4; TRBD2 matches 9 bases. Germline trimming cut 10 bases from V and 3 bases from J; bases unmatched to any gene: 4. Germline V gives CDR1 LGHDT, CDR2 YNNKEL (reference sequence). CDR3 length equals 13 residues. CDR3 DNA: TGTGCCACCGGACTAGCGAGCAAAAACATTCAGTACTTC. Residues: CATGLASKNIQYF.

The J gene is TRBJ1-6, the V gene TRBV5-4; D is unclear. The ends were cut back, 0 bases at V and 7 bases at J, with 8 bases in the middle. CDR1 and CDR2 (germline): SGHNT, YYREEE (reference sequence). The CDR3 is 14 amino acids. In nucleotides, the CDR3 is TGTGCCAGCAGCTTGGGGAGCGGGAATTCACCCCTCCACTTT. Protein product: CASSLGSGNSPLHF.

The chain links TRBV5-1 to TRBJ2-1, with D perhaps TRBD2 (5 bases). Per germline, CDR1 SGHRS and CDR2 YFSETQ. V shed 4 bases and J shed 4 bases, with 18 bases lying between them. There are 16 residues in the CDR3. This CDR3 reads CASSRESSAAYNEQFF. The DNA for the CDR3 is TGCGCCAGCAGCAGGGAGTCATCGGCAGCTTACAATGAGCAGTTCTTC. The entire variable domain, with the rest obtained from reference TRBV5-1 and TRBJ2-1, is as follows: KAGVTQTPRYLIKTRGQQVTLSCSPISGHRSVSWYQQTPGQGLQFLFEYFSETQRNKGNFPGRFSGRQFSNSRSEMNVSTLELGDSALYLCASSRESSAAYNEQFFGPGTRLTVL.

The DNA for the CDR3 is TGTGCCACCAGCAGACGGACGGTGAATAGCGGGAGGGAATCCTACAATGAGCAGTTCTTC. Encoded protein: CATSRRTVNSGRESYNEQFF. The chain combines TRBV15 with TRBJ2-1; TRBD2 matches 11 bases. This CDR3 spans 20 amino acids. Germline V gives CDR1 LNHNV, CDR2 YYDKDF (reference sequence). J was trimmed by 1 base and V by 2 bases; bases with no gene match: 13.

This clone occurred once. This chain uses TRBV5-1 with TRBJ1-1; 8 nucleotides agree with TRBD1. V lost 0 bases, J lost 2 bases, and 15 bases stayed unmatched. This CDR3 has 19 residues. Per germline, CDR1 SGHRS and CDR2 YFSETQ. The CDR3 protein is CASSLGRDRGPLANTEAFF. CDR3 DNA: TGCGCCAGCAGCTTGGGCCGAGACAGGGGACCTCTTGCCAACACTGAAGCTTTCTTT.

The chain is built from TRBV6-6 and TRBJ1-5, with D possibly being TRBD1 (5 bases). CDR3 size: 14 residues. The ends were cut back, 6 bases at V and 6 bases at J, with 15 bases in the middle. The germline gives CDR1 MNHNY, CDR2 SVGAGI (reference sequence). The CDR3 region is CASSPEGRVQPQHF. Written as DNA, the CDR3 is TGTGCCAGCAGCCCGGAGGGACGGGTTCAGCCCCAGCATTTT.

This clone was seen only once. The V gene is TRBV19, the J gene TRBJ2-5; 7 bases are shared with TRBD2. V shed 10 bases, J shed 3 bases, and the junction held 23 bases outside the gene matches. Germline V CDR1 and CDR2: LNHDA, SQIVND (reference sequence). The CDR3 totals 18 residues. The CDR3 nucleotides read TGTGCCACCTCTCTAAGACGCCTAGCGGCTGGGGCTAAAGAGACCCAGTACTTC. As protein: CATSLRRLAAGAKETQYF.

The rearrangement links TRBV14 to TRBJ2-7, with TRBD2 as a possible D gene (5 bases). CDR1 SGHDN and CDR2 FVKESK come from the germline V gene. V was clipped by 3 bases and J by 0 bases, with 18 bases between them. The CDR3 is 17 residues long. CDR3 loop: CASSHGLRWTHSYEQYF. CDR3 DNA sequence: TGTGCCAGCAGCCACGGCCTTAGGTGGACTCACTCCTACGAGCAGTACTTC.

This sequence joins TRBV14 and TRBJ2-3; 10 bases are shared with TRBD2. Germline-derived CDR1 and CDR2 are SGHDN and FVKESK. V gave up 1 base and J gave up 3 bases; unmatched junction bases: 7. CDR3 length equals 17 residues. The CDR3 nucleotides are TGTGCCAGCAGCCAAGTTGTGCTAGCGGGAGTTACAGATACGCAGTATTTT. It translates to CASSQVVLAGVTDTQYF.

The rearrangement links TRBV28 to TRBJ1-6; TRBD1 matches at 7 bases. Looked up from germline, CDR1 is MDHEN and CDR2 is SYDVKM. V lost 5 bases and J lost 1; bases outside the gene matches: 8. The CDR3 loop spans 17 amino acids. CDR3 nucleotide sequence: TGTGCCAGCAGTGCGACCAAGACAGGGTCCTATAATTCACCCCTCCACTTT. Its translation is CASSATKTGSYNSPLHF.

The chain joins TRBV7-9 to TRBJ1-2; a possible D gene is TRBD1 (5 bases). The germline V gene has CDR1 SEHNR and CDR2 FQNEAQ (reference sequence). The CDR3 consists of 12 residues. Trimming pared 1 base from V and 8 bases from J, leaving 8 bases between. CDR3 residues: CASSLGGDGYTF. The CDR3 nucleotides read TGTGCCAGCAGCTTAGGGGGGGACGGCTACACCTTC. The entire variable domain, with the rest obtained from reference TRBV7-9 and TRBJ1-2, is as follows: DTGVSQNPRHKITKRGQNVTFRCDPISEHNRLYWYRQTLGQGPEFLTYFQNEAQLEKSRLLSDRFSAERPKGSFSTLEIQRTEQGDSAMYLCASSLGGDGYTFGSGTRLTVV.